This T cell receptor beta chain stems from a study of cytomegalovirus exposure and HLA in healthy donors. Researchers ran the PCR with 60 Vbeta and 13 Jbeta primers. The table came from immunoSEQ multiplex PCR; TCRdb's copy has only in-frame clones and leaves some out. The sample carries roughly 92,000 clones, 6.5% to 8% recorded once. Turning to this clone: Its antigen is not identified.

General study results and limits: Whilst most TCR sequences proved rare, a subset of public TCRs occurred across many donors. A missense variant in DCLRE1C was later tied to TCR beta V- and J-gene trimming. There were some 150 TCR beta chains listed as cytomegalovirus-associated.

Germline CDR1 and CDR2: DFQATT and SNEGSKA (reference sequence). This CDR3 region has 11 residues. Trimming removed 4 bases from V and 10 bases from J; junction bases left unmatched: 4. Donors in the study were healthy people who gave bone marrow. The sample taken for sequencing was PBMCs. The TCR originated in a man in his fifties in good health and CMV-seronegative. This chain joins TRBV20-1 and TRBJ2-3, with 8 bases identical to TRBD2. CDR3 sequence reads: CSAIRGGAQYF. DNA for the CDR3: TGCAGTGCTATTCGGGGGGGAGCGCAGTATTTT.